This T cell receptor beta chain was sequenced for a study of siplizumab effects on memory and regulatory T cells. General observations from the study: With siplizumab, cumulative frequency of CD4+ memory-derived alloreactive sequences dropped significantly. Tregs proliferating in siplizumab cultures lacked confirmation of their suppressive function.

Repertoires were generated with immunoSEQ multiplex PCR, while TCRdb's copy carries only in-frame clones and drops some. The sample records approximately 52,000 clones, 95% to 97% being singletons. Concerning this clone: Its target is not known.

Sequenced sample: naive CD4+ T cells sorted from blood. This clonotype was sampled from a human donor in good health.

The CDR3 reads CAISDEDLLTGNEQYF. Written as DNA, the CDR3 is TGTGCCATCAGTGATGAAGATTTGCTGACCGGGAACGAGCAGTACTTC. V is TRBV10-3 and J is TRBJ2-7; the D gene is possibly TRBD2 (5 bases). Germline V gene data show CDR1 as ENHRY and CDR2 as SYGVKD. CDR3 length: 16 amino acids. V lost 3 bases, J lost 5 bases, and 20 bases lay in between.